A single sample is the source of the 20 T cell receptor beta chains below, sequenced in a study of T cell repertoires in cytomegalovirus infection. Antigens of these TCRs are unknown. MiXCR was run by TCRdb on the reads, yielding one entry per CDR3 protein. The sample comprises around 750,000 distinct CDR3 sequences, 32% of which are singletons, and 9.5% to 15% rests with the top ten. The source was cultured CD8+ T cells from PBMCs, collected from culture after CMV antigen stimulation. These receptors originate from a human donor in good health (CMV status not recorded). Some clones in this sample may be carry-over from other donors' samples.

This clonotype was detected a few times. The chain links TRBV2 to TRBJ1-4; D possibly corresponds to TRBD1 (5 bases). The germline V gene encodes CDR1 SNHLY and CDR2 FYNNEI. This CDR3 has 14 amino acids. Trimming stripped 1 base from V and 4 bases from J, with 7 bases between. The CDR3 nucleotides are TGTGCCAGCAGTGAAGTGGGGCTTAATGAAAAACTGTTTTTT. Its protein is CASSEVGLNEKLFF.

The table lists this clonotype with a few counts. The rearrangement joins TRBV7-8 to TRBJ1-2; TRBD1 might be the D (5 bases). V lost 0 bases and J lost 4, with 18 bases in between. The CDR3 spans 17 residues. In germline, CDR1 is SGHVS, CDR2 FQNEAQ. DNA of the CDR3: TGTGCCAGCAGCTTAGCCACCCGGGGCAGCCAAACCTATGGCTACACCTTC. Translated: CASSLATRGSQTYGYTF.

This clonotype came up a few times. The CDR3 DNA sequence: TGTGCCAGCAGTTCCACACTAGCGGGGGGCCCCACAGATACGCAGTATTTT. Translated, it gives CASSSTLAGGPTDTQYF. This chain connects TRBV27 to TRBJ2-3, with 12 bases lining up with TRBD2. Germline CDR1 is MNHEY and CDR2 is SMNVEV (reference sequence). The CDR3 is made up of 17 amino acids. The V and J ends lost 4 bases and 2 bases, in that order; junction bases with no gene match: 7.

Only a few counts were recorded for this clonotype. The V call is TRBV4-1, the J call TRBJ1-1; D remains unclear. CDR3 size: 16 residues. Germline CDR1 MGHRA, CDR2 YSYEKL. Trimming took 0 bases from V and 6 from J, leaving 17 bases between them. The CDR3 protein is CASSQDSIATGSEAFF. CDR3 in DNA: TGCGCCAGCAGCCAAGACAGCATCGCGACGGGGTCTGAAGCTTTCTTT.

This clonotype was counted a few times. This chain uses TRBV27 with TRBJ1-4; tentative D call: TRBD1 (6 bases). This CDR3 has 13 amino acids. Germline assignment: CDR1 MNHEY and CDR2 SMNVEV (reference sequence). Deletions cut 6 bases from V and 5 bases from J, with 10 bases between. This chain's CDR3 is CASSLGQNEKLFF. The CDR3 DNA reads as TGTGCCAGCAGCCTCGGACAGAATGAAAAACTGTTTTTT.

V is TRBV7-9 and J is TRBJ2-6; the D gene is possibly TRBD2 (5 bases). Germline V gives CDR1 SEHNR, CDR2 FQNEAQ (reference sequence). Trimming shortened V by 0 bases and J by 0 bases, and 6 bases separated the two germline ends. CDR3 length: 16 residues. CDR3 in amino acids: CASSLARGSGANVLTF. The CDR3 nucleotides are TGTGCCAGCAGCTTAGCCCGGGGCTCTGGGGCCAACGTCCTGACTTTC.

V usage is TRBV19 and J usage is TRBJ1-5, with a weak D call TRBD1 (5 bases). Germline lookup yields CDR1 LNHDA and CDR2 SQIVND (reference sequence). The CDR3 is 14 amino acids. The ends were cut back, 6 bases at V and 2 bases at J, with 11 bases in the middle. The CDR3 loop reads CASSSGYGNQPQHF. CDR3 sequence (DNA): TGTGCCAGTAGCTCAGGGTACGGCAATCAGCCCCAGCATTTT.

This clonotype was detected only a few times. This chain joins TRBV10-3 and TRBJ1-1; weak D call: TRBD1 (6 bases). The V gene lost 0 bases and the J gene lost 8 bases, with 7 bases spanning the gap. There are 12 residues in the CDR3. Germline V lookup: CDR1 ENHRY, CDR2 SYGVKD. The CDR3 protein is CAISESTGEAFF. CDR3 in DNA: TGTGCCATCAGTGAGTCCACAGGGGAAGCTTTCTTT.

This clonotype appeared a few times. This rearrangement joins TRBV7-9 to TRBJ2-7; D is ambiguous. CDR3 length: 14 amino acids. The V gene lost 5 bases and the J gene lost 3 bases, with 14 bases spanning the gap. Germline values: CDR1 SEHNR, CDR2 FQNEAQ (reference sequence). The CDR3 region is CASSPATRFYEQYF. In nucleotides, the CDR3 is TGTGCCAGCAGCCCCGCGACAAGATTCTACGAGCAGTACTTC.

This sequence joins TRBV10-3 and TRBJ2-2, with 8 bases identical to TRBD2. With 10 bases clipped from V and 0 bases from J, the junction kept 7 bases outside the gene matches. The CDR3 covers 15 residues. Germline CDR1 and CDR2: ENHRY and SYGVKD. In nucleotides, the CDR3 is TGTGCCAGCACCGCGGGGGGTCCGAACACCGGGGAGCTGTTTTTT. It specifies CASTAGGPNTGELFF.

V usage is TRBV7-6 and J usage is TRBJ2-7, with D uncertain. The V gene lost 8 bases and the J gene lost 5 bases, with 13 bases spanning the gap. This CDR3 is built from 12 residues. Germline V gives CDR1 SGHVS, CDR2 FNYEAQ. Written as DNA, the CDR3 is TGTGCCAGCGGCGGCGGTCTTAACGAGCAGTACTTC. Encoded protein: CASGGGLNEQYF.

There are many counts of this clonotype. The chain joins TRBV7-2 to TRBJ2-6; D not certain. The CDR3 spans 14 residues. With 5 bases removed from V and 0 bases from J, the gap between germline ends came to 5 bases. Germline V gene lookup returns CDR1 SGHTA and CDR2 FQGNSA. CDR3 sequence: CASSLYSGANVLTF. In DNA form, the CDR3 reads TGTGCCAGCAGCCTCTACTCTGGGGCCAACGTCCTGACTTTC.

V and J are TRBV6-5 and TRBJ2-7; 12 nucleotides match TRBD2. The CDR3 totals 17 residues. Germline V gives CDR1 MNHEY, CDR2 SVGAGI. The V and J ends lost 0 bases and 2 bases, in that order; junction bases with no gene match: 5. This chain's CDR3 is CASSYSRLAGDPYEQYF. For the CDR3, the DNA is TGTGCCAGCAGTTACTCCCGACTAGCGGGGGATCCCTACGAGCAGTACTTC.

This chain uses TRBV5-5 with TRBJ1-1; D ambiguous. V was clipped by 1 base and J by 3 bases, with 13 bases between them. Germline values: CDR1 SGHKS, CDR2 YYEKEE (reference sequence). This CDR3 has 15 amino acids. Written as DNA, the CDR3 is TGTGCCAGCAGCTTGTCGGGAACGGGGTACACTGAAGCTTTCTTT. Translated, it gives CASSLSGTGYTEAFF.

This clonotype was seen ten or more times. V gene TRBV19 combines with J gene TRBJ2-1, with D maybe TRBD2 (5 bases). V was trimmed by 4 bases and J by 8 bases, leaving 9 bases between them. The germline V gene has CDR1 LNHDA and CDR2 SQIVND (reference sequence). The CDR3 has 12 residues. The CDR3 DNA reads as TGTGCCAGTAGTACCCGGGGTGATGAGCAGTTCTTC. Protein product: CASSTRGDEQFF.

The chain joins TRBV4-1 to TRBJ1-6; 8 nucleotides agree with TRBD1. There are 16 residues in the CDR3. CDR1 and CDR2 from the germline V gene are MGHRA and YSYEKL. V was clipped by 3 bases and J by 6 bases; unmatched bases: 7. The CDR3 region has the DNA TGCGCCAGCAGCCATCCTGGGACAGGCACTAATTCACCCCTCCACTTT. This encodes CASSHPGTGTNSPLHF.

V and J are TRBV18 and TRBJ2-4; the D call may be TRBD1 or TRBD2 (5 bases each). This CDR3 contains 14 residues. The ends were cut back, 0 bases at V and 7 bases at J, with 10 bases in the middle. Germline V gives CDR1 KGHSH, CDR2 LQKENI. CDR3: CASSPPRGSNIQYF. For the CDR3, the DNA is TGTGCCAGCTCACCACCGAGGGGATCGAACATTCAGTACTTC.

Only a few counts were recorded for this clonotype. The rearrangement joins TRBV12-5 to TRBJ2-2; D is uncertain. Germline V gene data show CDR1 as LGHNT and CDR2 as FRNRAP. V was cut by 5 bases and J by 0 bases, with 7 bases left in between. The CDR3 runs 14 residues. The CDR3 loop reads CASGQTSNTGELFF. The CDR3 nucleotides read TGTGCTAGTGGTCAGACATCGAACACCGGGGAGCTGTTTTTT.

This chain links TRBV6-6 with TRBJ1-4; tentatively, D is TRBD1 (6 bases). Trimming left V 5 bases short and J 0 bases short, with 13 bases between. CDR1 MNHNY and CDR2 SVGAGI come from the germline V gene (reference sequence). The CDR3 has 16 amino acids. The CDR3 spells CASSNHRETTNEKLFF. The DNA for the CDR3 is TGTGCCAGCAGTAACCACAGGGAGACAACTAATGAAAAACTGTTTTTT.

A word on this clonotype: This probably arose from a read error, given a far larger clone one base away. This chain connects TRBV7-2 to TRBJ1-5; D uncertain. CDR1 and CDR2 from the germline V gene are SGHTA and FQGNSA. Deletions cut 5 bases from V and 8 bases from J, with 10 bases between. The length of the CDR3 is 12 residues. The CDR3 loop is CASSIGGEPQHF. CDR3 nucleotide sequence: TGTGCCAGCAGCATTGGTGGCGAGCCCCAGCATTTT.